The 25 T cell receptor beta chains below come from one sample, sequenced in a study of cytomegalovirus exposure and HLA in healthy donors. Researchers ran the PCR with 60 Vbeta and 13 Jbeta primers. Method: immunoSEQ multiplex PCR; TCRdb's copy keeps in-frame clones and lacks some. Of 100,000 to 150,000 clones listed, 75% to 85% are singletons. Source material: PBMCs. The source is a girl aged 2 to 9 in good health and CMV-seronegative.

This clone was detected only once. The chain links TRBV5-4 to TRBJ2-5; 7 positions match TRBD2. Germline assignment: CDR1 SGHNT and CDR2 YYREEE (reference sequence). The junction had 3 bases not matched to a gene; V was cut back by 0 bases and J by 4 bases. The CDR3 length is 14 residues. The DNA of the CDR3 is TGTGCCAGCAGCTTGGGGGGGGGAGGAGAGACCCAGTACTTC. Amino acid sequence: CASSLGGGGETQYF.

This sequence joins TRBV4-2 and TRBJ2-2; the match to TRBD2 covers 8 bases. With V trimmed by 1 base and J by 0 bases, 1 base remained unmatched. Germline CDR1 reads LGHNA; CDR2 reads YNFKEQ. The CDR3 runs to 16 residues. In nucleotides, the CDR3 is TGTGCCAGCAGCCAAGGGGGACTAGCGAACACCGGGGAGCTGTTTTTT. Amino acids: CASSQGGLANTGELFF.

This chain connects TRBV5-1 to TRBJ1-4; 7 bases map to TRBD1. V lost 3 bases and J lost 7; bases outside the gene matches: 12. The CDR3 loop spans 16 amino acids. The V gene's germline CDR1 is SGHRS and CDR2 YFSETQ. This CDR3 reads CASSSGNQGVFEKLFF. In DNA form, the CDR3 reads TGCGCCAGCAGCTCGGGGAATCAGGGGGTGTTTGAAAAACTGTTTTTT.

V gene TRBV7-9 combines with J gene TRBJ1-1, with 9 bases matching TRBD1. Trimming at V came to 5 bases and at J to 11 bases, leaving 9 bases not matched to a gene. Germline loops: CDR1 SEHNR, CDR2 FQNEAQ (reference sequence). The CDR3 extends over 13 amino acids. CDR3 DNA sequence: TGTGCCAGCAGCGGCGGGACAGGGAGCGATGCTTTCTTT. It codes for CASSGGTGSDAFF.

This chain uses TRBV28 with TRBJ2-7; a possible D gene is TRBD2 (7 bases). CDR3 length: 14 amino acids. Germline V gene sequence: CDR1 MDHEN, CDR2 SYDVKM. V was cut by 5 bases and J by 5 bases, with 16 bases left in between. This CDR3 reads CASSPRGALHEQYF. CDR3 sequence (DNA): TGTGCCAGCAGTCCCCGGGGGGCCCTCCACGAGCAGTACTTC. The full variable domain, completed using reference TRBV28 and TRBJ2-7, is DVKVTQSSRYLVKRTGEKVFLECVQDMDHENMFWYRQDPGLGLRLIYFSYDVKMKEKGDIPEGYSVSREKKERFSLILESASTNQTSMYLCASSPRGALHEQYFGPGTRLTVT.

The chain uses TRBV27 and TRBJ2-7; possible D gene TRBD1, 6 bases. Germline-derived CDR1 and CDR2 are MNHEY and SMNVEV (reference sequence). V was cut by 6 bases and J by 3 bases, with 12 bases left in between. The CDR3 sequence is 13 residues long. CDR3 in amino acids: CASRRQAVYEQYF. CDR3 nucleotide sequence: TGTGCCAGCAGAAGACAGGCGGTCTACGAGCAGTACTTC.

This sequence joins TRBV5-4 and TRBJ1-2; D uncertain. The CDR3 covers 15 residues. V was cut by 4 bases and J by 5 bases, with 18 bases left in between. Germline-derived CDR1 and CDR2 are SGHNT and YYREEE (reference sequence). This CDR3 is CASSENPGKGYGYTF. CDR3 sequence (DNA): TGTGCCAGCAGCGAAAACCCGGGGAAAGGGTATGGCTACACCTTC.

The chain recombines TRBV5-1 with TRBJ2-3; D is perhaps TRBD1 (6 bases). This CDR3 has 14 residues. V was cut by 2 bases and J by 0 bases, with 7 bases left in between. Germline CDR1 and CDR2: SGHRS and YFSETQ. The CDR3 DNA sequence: TGCGCCAGCAGCTTTCAGGGGAGCACAGATACGCAGTATTTT. Its translation: CASSFQGSTDTQYF. The full variable domain, completed using reference TRBV5-1 and TRBJ2-3, is KAGVTQTPRYLIKTRGQQVTLSCSPISGHRSVSWYQQTPGQGLQFLFEYFSETQRNKGNFPGRFSGRQFSNSRSEMNVSTLELGDSALYLCASSFQGSTDTQYFGPGTRLTVL.

The J gene is TRBJ2-7, the V gene TRBV27, with D perhaps matching TRBD1 (6 bases). CDR1 and CDR2 (germline): MNHEY, SMNVEV (reference sequence). The CDR3 spans 14 residues. V was cut by 5 bases and J by 3 bases, with 14 bases left in between. CDR3: CASSPTGHYYEQYF. CDR3 DNA: TGTGCCAGCAGTCCTACGGGACACTACTACGAGCAGTACTTC.

In the case of this clone: Distinct nucleotide sequences in the sample also encode this CDR3. The gene calls are TRBV7-9 and TRBJ2-7; weak D call: TRBD2 (5 bases). From germline, CDR1 is SEHNR and CDR2 FQNEAQ (reference sequence). This CDR3 comprises 13 residues. With 6 bases removed from V and 2 bases from J, the gap between germline ends came to 11 bases. The CDR3 DNA reads as TGTGCCAGCAGTCCCCGGGATACCTACGAGCAGTACTTC. It yields the protein CASSPRDTYEQYF.

This clone was picked up a small number of times. The V and J genes are TRBV6-6 and TRBJ1-3; D gene unclear. The ends were cut back, 0 bases at V and 4 bases at J, with 10 bases in the middle. Germline CDR1 reads MNHNY; CDR2 reads SVGAGI (reference sequence). The CDR3 runs 15 residues. DNA of the CDR3: TGTGCCAGCAGTTACTCGGGCAGGCAGGGAAACACCATATATTTT. Its protein product is CASSYSGRQGNTIYF.

The chain uses TRBV18 and TRBJ2-3; the D gene is possibly TRBD2 (5 bases). This CDR3 is built from 13 residues. In germline, CDR1 is KGHSH, CDR2 LQKENI. With 8 bases removed from V and 6 bases from J, the gap between germline ends came to 15 bases. The CDR3 coding sequence is TGTGCCAGCGCGGGTGAATTGGGCGATACGCAGTATTTT. It is translated as CASAGELGDTQYF.

This clone has just one count. V is TRBV27 and J is TRBJ2-2, with D maybe TRBD1 (6 bases). V was trimmed by 5 bases and J by 11 bases, leaving 15 bases between them. The CDR3 spans 13 residues. CDR1 and CDR2 from the germline V gene are MNHEY and SMNVEV (reference sequence). The CDR3 nucleotides read TGTGCCAGCAGTACTACGGACAGTAGTGAGCTGTTTTTT. Translated: CASSTTDSSELFF.

The V and J genes are TRBV6-6 and TRBJ2-5, with D unclear. The J call may be wrong; the DNA end is better matched by TRBJ2-7. This CDR3 is 15 amino acids long. Germline CDR1 is MNHNY and CDR2 is SVGAGI (reference sequence). CDR3 DNA sequence: TGTGCCAGCAGTTACAGTCCATCGGTTACCTACGAGCAGTACTTC. Protein sequence: CASSYSPSVTYEQYF.

The chain couples TRBV7-9 to TRBJ2-5; 7 bases are shared with TRBD1. V lost 4 bases and J lost 0; bases outside the gene matches: 5. The CDR3 loop spans 15 amino acids. Per germline, CDR1 SEHNR and CDR2 FQNEAQ (reference sequence). The CDR3 region has the DNA TGTGCCAGCAGCTACCTACAGGGGTACCAAGAGACCCAGTACTTC. Its protein is CASSYLQGYQETQYF.

This rearrangement joins TRBV2 to TRBJ1-1; 7 bases fit TRBD1. There are 13 residues in the CDR3. The junction had 4 bases not matched to a gene; V was cut back by 5 bases and J by 4 bases. Germline CDR1 and CDR2: SNHLY and FYNNEI. The CDR3 nucleotides are TGTGCCAGCAGTACTCAGGGGGGCACTGAAGCTTTCTTT. Protein product: CASSTQGGTEAFF.

This clone is a singleton in its sample. The chain is built from TRBV7-2 and TRBJ2-7, with D unresolved. The germline gives CDR1 SGHTA, CDR2 FQGNSA. V lost 2 bases to trimming and J lost 3 bases, with 5 bases between them. The CDR3 extends over 12 amino acids. The CDR3 bases are TGTGCCAGCAGCTTAATATTCTACGAGCAGTACTTC. The encoded protein is CASSLIFYEQYF.

The rearrangement joins TRBV28 to TRBJ1-2; D gene ambiguous. The germline V gene has CDR1 MDHEN and CDR2 SYDVKM. The length of the CDR3 is 9 residues. CDR3 nucleotides: TGTGGGACTGAAAGGGGCTACACCTTC. As protein: CGTERGYTF.

The rearrangement links TRBV10-3 to TRBJ2-7; unclear D gene. V was trimmed by 6 bases and J by 0 bases, leaving 12 bases between them. Germline CDR1 is ENHRY and CDR2 is SYGVKD. The CDR3 extends over 14 amino acids. CDR3 amino acids: CAISAVLSSYEQYF. CDR3 nucleotides: TGTGCCATCAGCGCCGTCTTGAGCTCCTACGAGCAGTACTTC.

This chain joins TRBV6-1 and TRBJ2-7; 9 bases agree with TRBD1. Germline V gene lookup returns CDR1 MNHNS and CDR2 SASEGT. This CDR3 comprises 14 residues. V shed 7 bases, J shed 3 bases, and the junction held 7 bases outside the gene matches. The CDR3 is CASTGTGILYEQYF. The DNA of the CDR3 is TGTGCCAGCACCGGGACAGGGATCCTCTACGAGCAGTACTTC.

V and J are TRBV9 and TRBJ2-3, with 7 bases fitting TRBD2. Germline loops: CDR1 SGDLS, CDR2 YYNGEE. V lost 0 bases to trimming and J lost 4 bases; unmatched junction nucleotides: 5. The CDR3 length is 15 residues. CDR3 sequence: CASSVGTSFADTQYF. Here the CDR3 DNA reads TGTGCCAGCAGCGTAGGGACTAGTTTCGCAGATACGCAGTATTTT.

As to this clone: Other DNA sequences in this sample translate to the same CDR3. The V call is TRBV5-1, the J call TRBJ2-5; 7 nucleotides agree with TRBD2. The CDR3 loop spans 12 amino acids. Germline V gene sequence: CDR1 SGHRS, CDR2 YFSETQ. V lost 5 bases and J lost 5; bases outside the gene matches: 3. For the CDR3, the DNA is TGCGCCAGCAGTTGGGGAGGGGAGACCCAGTACTTC. It yields the protein CASSWGGETQYF.

V is TRBV2 and J is TRBJ1-2; D call uncertain. Deletions cut 5 bases from V and 8 bases from J, with 18 bases between. Germline V gives CDR1 SNHLY, CDR2 FYNNEI. The CDR3 extends over 14 amino acids. As DNA, the CDR3 is TGTGCCAGCAGTCGATCAGGAGGAGAAAACGGCTACACCTTC. This sequence encodes CASSRSGGENGYTF.

This sequence joins TRBV30 and TRBJ2-7, with TRBD2 matching over 11 bases. Germline lookup yields CDR1 GTSNPN and CDR2 SVGIG (reference sequence). Trimming took 2 bases from V and 1 from J; bases not matched to a gene: 1. There are 14 residues in the CDR3. CDR3 amino acids: CAWSPSGGSYEQYF. For the CDR3, the DNA is TGTGCCTGGAGTCCTAGCGGGGGGTCCTACGAGCAGTACTTC.

The chain joins TRBV5-4 to TRBJ2-7; 10 bases match TRBD2. Germline values: CDR1 SGHNT, CDR2 YYREEE (reference sequence). J lost 0 bases, V lost 4 bases, and 4 bases had no gene match. This CDR3 has 15 amino acids. CDR3 residues: CASSPRTSGSYEQYF. CDR3 coding DNA: TGTGCCAGCAGCCCTAGGACTAGCGGCTCCTACGAGCAGTACTTC.